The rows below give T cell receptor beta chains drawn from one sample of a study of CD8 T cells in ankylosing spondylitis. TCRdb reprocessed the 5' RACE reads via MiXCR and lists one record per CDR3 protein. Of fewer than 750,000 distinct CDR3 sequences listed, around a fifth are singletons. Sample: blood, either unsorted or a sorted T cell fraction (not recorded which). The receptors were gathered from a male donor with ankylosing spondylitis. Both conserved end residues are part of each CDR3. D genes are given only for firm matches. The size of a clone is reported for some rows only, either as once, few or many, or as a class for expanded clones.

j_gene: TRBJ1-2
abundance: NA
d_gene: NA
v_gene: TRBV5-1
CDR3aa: CASSLEWQPKTNYGYTF
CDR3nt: TGCGCCAGCAGCTTGGAGTGGCAGCCGAAGACTAACTATGGCTACACCTTC

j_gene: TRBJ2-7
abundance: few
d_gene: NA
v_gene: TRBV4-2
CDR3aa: CASSQDRGSAYEQYF
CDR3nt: TGTGCCAGCAGCCAAGATCGAGGGAGTGCGTACGAGCAGTACTTC

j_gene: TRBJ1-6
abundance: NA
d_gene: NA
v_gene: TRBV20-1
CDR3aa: CSARLGDRALHF
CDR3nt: TGCAGTGCTAGATTGGGGGATAGGGCCCTCCACTTT

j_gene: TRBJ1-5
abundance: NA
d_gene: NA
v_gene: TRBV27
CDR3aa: CASSRGGQPSDQPQHF
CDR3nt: TGTGCCAGCAGCCGAGGAGGACAGCCCTCGGATCAGCCCCAGCATTTT

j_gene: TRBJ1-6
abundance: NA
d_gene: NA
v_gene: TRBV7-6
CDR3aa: CASSLSEGNSPLHF
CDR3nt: TGTGCCAGCAGCTTATCCGAGGGTAATTCACCCCTCCACTTT

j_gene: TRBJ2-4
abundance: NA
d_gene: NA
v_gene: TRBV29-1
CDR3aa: CSVLTGTKNIQYF
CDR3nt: TGCAGCGTTCTAACAGGGACCAAAAACATTCAGTACTTC

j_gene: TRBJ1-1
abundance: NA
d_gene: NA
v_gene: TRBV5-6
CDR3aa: CASSFPDTEAFF
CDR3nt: TGTGCCAGCAGCTTCCCCGACACTGAAGCTTTCTTT

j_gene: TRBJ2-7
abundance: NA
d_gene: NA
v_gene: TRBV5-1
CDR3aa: CASSFEQPSSYEQYF
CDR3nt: TGCGCCAGCAGCTTCGAACAACCGAGCTCCTACGAGCAGTACTTC

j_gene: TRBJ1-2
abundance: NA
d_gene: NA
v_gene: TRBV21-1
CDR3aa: CASSKAAQRPKEGSNYGYTF
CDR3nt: TGTGCCAGCAGCAAAGCGGCCCAGAGGCCTAAAGAAGGAAGTAACTATGGCTACACCTTC

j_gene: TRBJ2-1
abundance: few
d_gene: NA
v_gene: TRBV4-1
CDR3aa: CASSQEDGGYEQFF
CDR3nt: TGCGCCAGCAGCCAAGAAGATGGGGGCTATGAGCAGTTCTTC

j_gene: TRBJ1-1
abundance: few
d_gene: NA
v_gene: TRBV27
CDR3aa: CASSSGYLNTEAFF
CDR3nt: TGTGCCAGCAGTTCAGGGTATTTGAACACTGAAGCTTTCTTT

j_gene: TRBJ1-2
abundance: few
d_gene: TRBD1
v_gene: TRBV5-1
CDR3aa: CASNHGQGAPGYTF
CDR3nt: TGCGCCAGCAACCACGGACAGGGGGCGCCGGGCTACACCTTC

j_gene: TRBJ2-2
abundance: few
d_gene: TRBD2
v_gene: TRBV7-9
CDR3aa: CATLGLGGGTGELFF
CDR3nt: TGTGCCACCCTCGGTCTCGGGGGGGGCACCGGGGAGCTGTTTTTT

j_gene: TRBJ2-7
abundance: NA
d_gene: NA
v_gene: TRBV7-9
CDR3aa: CASSWAASSYEQYF
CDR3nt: TGTGCCAGCAGCTGGGCGGCGAGCTCCTACGAGCAGTACTTC

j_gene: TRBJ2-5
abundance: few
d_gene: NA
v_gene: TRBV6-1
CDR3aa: CASSKGSQETQYF
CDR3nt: TGTGCCAGCAGCAAGGGGAGCCAAGAGACCCAGTACTTC

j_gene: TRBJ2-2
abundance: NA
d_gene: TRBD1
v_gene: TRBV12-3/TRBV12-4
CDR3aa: CASRGVGTGIIGELFF
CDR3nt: TGTGCCAGCAGGGGGGTTGGGACAGGGATAATCGGGGAGCTGTTTTTT

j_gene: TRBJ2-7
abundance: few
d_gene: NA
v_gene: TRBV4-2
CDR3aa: CASSQDMGSSYEQYF
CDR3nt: TGTGCCAGCAGCCAAGATATGGGGAGCTCCTACGAGCAGTACTTC

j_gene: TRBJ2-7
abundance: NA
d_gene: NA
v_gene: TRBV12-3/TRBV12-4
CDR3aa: CASSPILGGVSYEQYF
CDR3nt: TGTGCCAGCAGCCCCATCCTCGGTGGGGTTTCCTACGAGCAGTACTTC

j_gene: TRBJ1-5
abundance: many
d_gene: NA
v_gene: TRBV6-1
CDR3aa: CASSEPGISNQPQHF
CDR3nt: TGTGCCAGCAGTGAACCAGGGATTAGCAATCAGCCCCAGCATTTT

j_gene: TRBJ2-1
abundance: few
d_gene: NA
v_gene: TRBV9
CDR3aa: CASSVDGNEQFF
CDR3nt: TGTGCCAGCAGCGTAGATGGCAATGAGCAGTTCTTC

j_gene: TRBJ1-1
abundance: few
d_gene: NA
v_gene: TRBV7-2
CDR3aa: CASSPGLRGTEAFF
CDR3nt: TGTGCCAGCAGCCCCGGGTTGAGGGGCACTGAAGCTTTCTTT

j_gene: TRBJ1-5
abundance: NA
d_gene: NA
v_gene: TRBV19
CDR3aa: CASSMGMGQPQHF
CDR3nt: TGTGCCAGTAGTATGGGGATGGGGCAGCCCCAGCATTTT

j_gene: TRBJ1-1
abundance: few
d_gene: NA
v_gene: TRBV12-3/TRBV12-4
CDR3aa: CASSFGGGPMNTEAFF
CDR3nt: TGTGCCAGCAGTTTCGGGGGGGGGCCAATGAACACTGAAGCTTTCTTT

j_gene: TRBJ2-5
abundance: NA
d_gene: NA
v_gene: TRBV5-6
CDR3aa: CASSPRLTQETQYF
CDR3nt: TGTGCCAGCAGCCCCCGGCTGACTCAAGAGACCCAGTACTTC

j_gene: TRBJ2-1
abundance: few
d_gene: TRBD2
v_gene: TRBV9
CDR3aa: CASSASGERVNEQFF
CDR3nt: TGTGCCAGCAGCGCCAGCGGGGAGCGGGTCAATGAGCAGTTCTTC

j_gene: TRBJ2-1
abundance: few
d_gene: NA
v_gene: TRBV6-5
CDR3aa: CASSYTGPAVREQFF
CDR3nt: TGTGCCAGCAGTTACACGGGGCCCGCAGTCAGAGAGCAGTTCTTC

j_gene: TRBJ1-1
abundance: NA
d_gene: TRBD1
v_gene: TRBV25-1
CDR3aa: CASSVAGGLAEAFF
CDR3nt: TGTGCCAGCAGTGTCGCAGGGGGTTTGGCTGAAGCTTTCTTT

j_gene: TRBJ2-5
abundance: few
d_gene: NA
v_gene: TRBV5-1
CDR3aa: CASSPRTQTKGQVTQYF
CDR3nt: TGCGCCAGCAGCCCCCGAACCCAAACAAAGGGGCAGGTTACCCAGTACTTC

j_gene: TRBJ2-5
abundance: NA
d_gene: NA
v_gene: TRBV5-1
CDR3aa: CASSTGLVETQYF
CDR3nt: TGCGCCAGCAGCACCGGACTCGTGGAGACCCAGTACTTC

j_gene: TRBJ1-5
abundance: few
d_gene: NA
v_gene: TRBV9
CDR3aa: CASSEGQNQPQHF
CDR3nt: TGTGCCAGCAGCGAAGGACAGAATCAGCCCCAGCATTTT

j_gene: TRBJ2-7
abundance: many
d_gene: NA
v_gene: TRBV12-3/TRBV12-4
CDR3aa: CASRLQGFSFYEQYF
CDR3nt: TGTGCCAGCAGGCTTCAGGGGTTCTCCTTCTACGAGCAGTACTTC

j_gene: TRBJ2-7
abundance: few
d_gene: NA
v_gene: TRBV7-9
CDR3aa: CATSRGATYEQYF
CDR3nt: TGTGCCACCTCGAGGGGGGCCACCTACGAGCAGTACTTC